These T cell receptor beta chains were read from a single sample in a study of regulatory T cells in long-lasting Graves disease. TCRdb re-called the multiplex PCR reads with MiXCR, one entry per CDR3 protein. The table shows approximately 560,000 distinct CDR3 sequences, with roughly 15% occurring only once. In addition, the sample was reused for a study of T cells in Graves' hyperthyroidism and ophthalmopathy.

Here the sequenced sample was peripheral blood mononuclear cells (PBMCs), taken at new diagnosis, from a patient treated with antithyroid drugs. Receptors originate from a man between 18 and 35 years old with Graves disease. Each CDR3 is given with its conserved first and last residue. The D gene is left open where the match is weak. Expanded clones get a size class; other rows say once, few or many, or leave the size out.

d_call j_call clone_size v_call cdr3_aa
NA TRBJ1-6 NA TRBV30 CAWNPLGGSYNSPLHF
NA TRBJ2-3 many TRBV27 CASSREVSTDTQYF
NA TRBJ1-4 few TRBV5-1 CASSLGGASAEKLFF
NA TRBJ2-7 few TRBV4-1 CASSQDDDSTSYEQYF
NA TRBJ2-3 many TRBV7-2 CASSLVSGVSTDTQYF
NA TRBJ2-7 many TRBV5-1 CASSPGGDPRFYWGYYEQYF
TRBD1 TRBJ1-5 few TRBV20-1 CSARGQFGGSNQPQHF
TRBD2 TRBJ2-3 many TRBV12-3/TRBV12-4 CASRASSGTTDTQYF
TRBD1 TRBJ2-7 NA TRBV20-1 CSARGLLGQGAFFDYEQYF
NA TRBJ1-1 NA TRBV5-6 CASSFFREKVGTEAFF
NA TRBJ1-1 many TRBV6-1 CASTARGVPEAFF
NA TRBJ1-5 many TRBV11-2 CASSFDRGVWPQHF
NA TRBJ2-3 many TRBV12-3/TRBV12-4 CASRKQLYTDTQYF
NA TRBJ2-2 NA TRBV20-1 CSARGRDTGELFF
NA TRBJ1-1 few TRBV4-1 CASSQAAPLQGVNTEAFF
NA TRBJ2-7 NA TRBV27 CASSDSLTPYEQYF
NA TRBJ1-6 few TRBV5-5 CASSLVPDSPLHF
NA TRBJ2-7 few TRBV16 CASSRAPGHRAYEQYF
TRBD2 TRBJ2-1 NA TRBV27 CASSLQGASGRSPISGEQFF
TRBD1 TRBJ1-1 many TRBV5-1 CASSMGQGTEAFF
NA TRBJ2-5 many TRBV10-3 CAISGQETQYF
TRBD2 TRBJ2-7 many TRBV7-9 CASSFPTSGRTHEQYF
TRBD1 TRBJ1-1 many TRBV27 CASSPDTGVDTEAFF
NA TRBJ1-1 NA TRBV5-1 CASSLGGYSTEAFF
TRBD2 TRBJ2-1 NA TRBV13 CASSAGGLAGENEQFF
TRBD1 TRBJ2-3 many TRBV27 CASKTGGAADTQYF
NA TRBJ1-5 many TRBV27 CASSLGREQPQHF
NA TRBJ2-1 many TRBV30 CAWSSPGYEQFF
NA TRBJ2-1 few TRBV29-1 CSVEGGGRTFSYNEQFF
NA TRBJ1-5 NA TRBV30 CAWSLMGGREPQHF
NA TRBJ2-1 few TRBV5-1 CASSIAFNENEQFF
NA TRBJ2-1 NA TRBV6-1 CASLPPIKGSYNEQFF
TRBD1 TRBJ2-6 NA TRBV9 CASSAGQGANSGANVLTF
NA TRBJ2-7 many TRBV12-3/TRBV12-4 CASQPDSGQQYF
NA TRBJ1-1 NA TRBV15 CATSLDTMNTEAFF
NA TRBJ1-1 many TRBV20-1 CSAVTGRNTEAFF
NA TRBJ2-7 many TRBV20-1 CSARSRASTGYEQYF
NA TRBJ1-3 few TRBV6-6 CASSYSAGLAHSGNTIYF
NA TRBJ2-1 many TRBV28 CASRRQFF
NA TRBJ2-5 NA TRBV24-1 CATSESGTLGETQYF
NA TRBJ2-7 many TRBV12-3/TRBV12-4 CASAWQIYEQYF
TRBD2 TRBJ2-5 many TRBV2 CASAGLAGRGETQYF
TRBD1 TRBJ2-7 few TRBV29-1 CSAGQGANYEQYF